This T cell receptor beta chain stems from a study of T cells in localized non-small cell lung cancer. Points on this clone: The antigen is unknown.

General study results and limits: Measurement of T cell clonality placed uninvolved adjacent lung highest, above the level in tumor. Across samples, adjacent lung featured a median around 57 of the top 100 tumor clones. Multi-region tumor sequencing was not done, so intratumor heterogeneity could not be excluded. Increased T cell density in blood showed an association with longer overall survival.

Germline CDR1 MNHEY, CDR2 SMNVEV (reference sequence). The CDR3 covers 12 residues. The V segment lost 6 bases and the J segment 4 bases; nucleotides outside the gene matches: 3. The repertoire was sequenced with immunoSEQ multiplex PCR; TCRdb's copy has only in-frame clones and lacks some. The sample carries about 82,000 clones, around three quarters recorded once. This chain joins TRBV27 and TRBJ2-7, with TRBD1 identical over 7 bases. The TCR sequence derives from a man aged 35-75 years with stage II squamous cell lung carcinoma. The specimen was PBMCs, collected before any cancer treatment. CDR3 sequence: CASRTGYYEQYF. DNA of the CDR3: TGTGCCAGCAGGACAGGGTATTACGAGCAGTACTTC.